Following are 8 T cell receptor beta chains from one sample sequenced in a study of T cell responses to AZD1222 COVID-19 vaccine. Data came from immunoSEQ multiplex PCR; TCRdb stores just in-frame clones and leaves some out. The profile covers fewer than 200,000 clones, with about 91% appearing a single time and around 4.4% taken by the ten largest. This material consisted of peripheral blood, taken on day 0 of MenACWY control vaccination. The receptors were sampled from an adult in good health.

The rearrangement links TRBV6-5 to TRBJ2-1, with D perhaps being TRBD1 or TRBD2 (5 bases each). V was clipped by 6 bases and J by 6 bases, with 9 bases between them. CDR3 length: 12 amino acids. Germline assignment: CDR1 MNHEY and CDR2 SVGAGI. The CDR3 here is CASSWDGNEQFF. The DNA of the CDR3 is TGTGCCAGCAGCTGGGACGGCAATGAGCAGTTCTTC.

The gene calls are TRBV7-3 and TRBJ1-6; TRBD1 is a possible D gene (5 bases). V lost 3 bases and J lost 10, with 13 bases in between. CDR1 is SGHTA, CDR2 FQGTGA, per germline. This CDR3 has 14 amino acids. The CDR3 region is CASSFKGSGSPLHF. Here the CDR3 DNA reads TGTGCCAGCAGCTTCAAGGGGTCGGGATCACCCCTCCACTTT. Combining the CDR3 with reference TRBV7-3 and TRBJ1-6 gives the whole variable domain GAGVSQTPSNKVTEKGKYVELRCDPISGHTALYWYRQSLGQGPEFLIYFQGTGAADDSGLPNDRFFAVRPEGSVSTLKIQRTERGDSAVYLCASSFKGSGSPLHFGNGTRLTVT.

This chain connects TRBV2 to TRBJ2-6, with 8 bases aligning to TRBD1. CDR1 is SNHLY, CDR2 FYNNEI, per germline. The CDR3 sequence is 18 residues long. V was pared by 7 bases and J by 4 bases, with 15 bases of the junction left unmatched. CDR3 loop: CASTTEGTGLPGANVLTF. In DNA form, the CDR3 reads TGTGCCAGCACCACTGAAGGGACAGGTCTCCCCGGGGCCAACGTCCTGACTTTC.

The rearrangement joins TRBV5-6 to TRBJ2-7, with D possibly matching TRBD2 (6 bases). This CDR3 has 13 residues. From germline, CDR1 is SGHDT and CDR2 YYEEEE. Deletions cut 4 bases from V and 7 bases from J, with 15 bases between. CDR3 protein: CASSLGGVLEQYF. CDR3 sequence (DNA): TGTGCCAGCAGCCTCGGAGGGGTCCTGGAGCAGTACTTC.

V and J are TRBV18 and TRBJ1-2; D unresolved. The germline V and J ends were trimmed by 8 bases and 14 bases, with 18 bases remaining between them. The CDR3 runs to 11 residues. Germline V gene lookup returns CDR1 KGHSH and CDR2 LQKENI. The chain's CDR3 is CASGTDLLETF. The CDR3 coding sequence is TGTGCCAGCGGAACCGACTTGCTCGAAACCTTC.

The chain couples TRBV9 to TRBJ1-2; 7 nucleotides agree with TRBD1. Germline lookup yields CDR1 SGDLS and CDR2 YYNGEE. The V and J ends lost 3 bases and 8 bases, in that order; junction bases with no gene match: 13. The CDR3 spans 15 residues. This chain's CDR3 is CASSDGQVGITGYTF. The CDR3 coding sequence is TGTGCCAGCAGCGATGGACAGGTCGGGATAACCGGCTACACCTTC.

J is TRBJ2-1 and V is TRBV4-2; 7 bases line up with TRBD2. The V and J ends lost 1 base and 7 bases, in that order; junction bases with no gene match: 7. CDR3 length equals 15 residues. The germline CDR1 and CDR2 sequences are LGHNA and YNFKEQ. CDR3 residues: CASSQGTRGRNEQFF. The CDR3 nucleotides read TGTGCCAGCAGCCAAGGGACTAGAGGTCGGAATGAGCAGTTCTTC.

CDR3 DNA: TGTGCCAGCAGCTCCGCCGGGACAGGAGGGACCCAGTACTTC. It yields the protein CASSSAGTGGTQYF. V usage is TRBV7-6 and J usage is TRBJ2-5; 8 bases align to TRBD1. V dropped 4 bases and J dropped 7; count of bases not matched to a gene: 8. Germline CDR1 reads SGHVS; CDR2 reads FNYEAQ. There are 14 residues in the CDR3.